This is a list of T cell receptor beta chains from one sample in a study of blood T cell repertoires in COVID-19. Profiling relied on immunoSEQ multiplex PCR, and the TCRdb table lists in-frame clones only, not all of them. There are about 140,000 clones in the sample; about 82% occur only once, and around 8.5% lies in the top ten. Sequencing input: peripheral blood. These receptors originate from a woman aged 55-70 years with acute or convalescent COVID-19. CDR3s include the opening cysteine and the closing phenylalanine or tryptophan. The D gene is left open where the match is weak. The listing skips clone size in some rows; elsewhere it reads once, few, many or a size class.

clone_size: -
v_call: TRBV5-1
j_call: TRBJ2-7
d_call: TRBD1
cdr3_aa: CASSGSDRVISYEQYF
cdr3_nt: TGCGCCAGCAGCGGGTCGGACAGGGTGATCTCCTACGAGCAGTACTTC

clone_size: -
v_call: TRBV30
j_call: TRBJ1-3
d_call: TRBD1
cdr3_aa: CAWSVRDRVSGNTIYF
cdr3_nt: TGTGCCTGGAGTGTACGGGACAGGGTCTCTGGAAACACCATATATTTT

clone_size: once
v_call: TRBV5-1
j_call: TRBJ2-2
d_call: -
cdr3_aa: CASSLQPGTTNTGELFF
cdr3_nt: TGCGCCAGCAGCTTACAACCCGGAACTACGAACACCGGGGAGCTGTTTTTT

clone_size: few
v_call: TRBV27
j_call: TRBJ2-7
d_call: TRBD1
cdr3_aa: CASSPLTGSEQYF
cdr3_nt: TGTGCCAGCAGTCCTCTGACAGGGAGCGAGCAGTACTTC

clone_size: -
v_call: TRBV4-2
j_call: TRBJ2-7
d_call: -
cdr3_aa: CASSQPPRQNLPYEQYF
cdr3_nt: TGTGCCAGCAGCCAACCTCCCCGACAGAATCTTCCCTACGAGCAGTACTTC

clone_size: few
v_call: TRBV7-9
j_call: TRBJ1-5
d_call: -
cdr3_aa: CASSLNHEGQPQHF
cdr3_nt: TGTGCCAGCAGCTTAAACCACGAGGGTCAGCCCCAGCATTTT

clone_size: -
v_call: TRBV27
j_call: TRBJ1-1
d_call: TRBD1
cdr3_aa: CASRGQANTEAFF
cdr3_nt: TGTGCCAGCAGGGGACAGGCGAACACTGAAGCTTTCTTT

clone_size: once
v_call: TRBV14
j_call: TRBJ2-3
d_call: TRBD1
cdr3_aa: CASSQDSPDRAPDTQYF
cdr3_nt: TGTGCCAGCAGCCAAGATTCACCGGACAGGGCGCCGGATACGCAGTATTTT

clone_size: few
v_call: TRBV25-1
j_call: TRBJ2-7
d_call: TRBD1
cdr3_aa: CASSRPGQGGEQYF
cdr3_nt: TGTGCCAGCAGTCGACCGGGACAGGGAGGCGAGCAGTACTTC

clone_size: few
v_call: TRBV18
j_call: TRBJ2-7
d_call: -
cdr3_aa: CASSSGKIEQYF
cdr3_nt: TGTGCCAGCTCGTCAGGGAAAATCGAGCAGTACTTC

clone_size: -
v_call: TRBV6-5
j_call: TRBJ2-2
d_call: TRBD2
cdr3_aa: CASMWGGLIGELFF
cdr3_nt: TGTGCCAGCATGTGGGGGGGTCTCATCGGGGAGCTGTTTTTT

clone_size: -
v_call: TRBV7-9
j_call: TRBJ1-2
d_call: TRBD1
cdr3_aa: CASTGQGWTYGYTF
cdr3_nt: TGTGCCAGTACTGGACAGGGGTGGACCTATGGCTACACCTTC

clone_size: -
v_call: TRBV24-1
j_call: TRBJ2-2
d_call: -
cdr3_aa: CATSPTGGANTGELFF
cdr3_nt: TGTGCCACCAGCCCGACGGGGGGCGCGAACACCGGGGAGCTGTTTTTT

clone_size: -
v_call: TRBV18
j_call: TRBJ1-1
d_call: -
cdr3_aa: CASSPPAVMNTEAFF
cdr3_nt: TGTGCCAGCTCACCACCGGCGGTTATGAACACTGAAGCTTTCTTT

clone_size: -
v_call: TRBV2
j_call: TRBJ1-2
d_call: -
cdr3_aa: CASSRPGGYTF
cdr3_nt: TGTGCCAGCAGCCGTCCAGGGGGCTACACCTTC

clone_size: -
v_call: TRBV25-1
j_call: TRBJ1-1
d_call: TRBD1
cdr3_aa: CASSDGTGLGTEAFF
cdr3_nt: TGTGCCAGCAGTGACGGGACAGGGCTCGGCACTGAAGCTTTCTTT

clone_size: -
v_call: TRBV28
j_call: TRBJ1-4
d_call: -
cdr3_aa: CASSFSRGYEKLFF
cdr3_nt: TGTGCCAGCAGCTTCTCCAGGGGTTATGAAAAACTGTTTTTT

clone_size: -
v_call: TRBV19
j_call: TRBJ2-7
d_call: -
cdr3_aa: CASSIDRKSYEQYF
cdr3_nt: TGTGCCAGTAGTATTGACAGAAAATCCTACGAGCAGTACTTC

clone_size: -
v_call: TRBV5-8
j_call: TRBJ2-7
d_call: TRBD1
cdr3_aa: CASSLALGTGYELQQYF
cdr3_nt: TGTGCCAGCAGCTTGGCCTTGGGGACAGGGTACGAACTACAGCAGTACTTC

clone_size: -
v_call: TRBV27
j_call: TRBJ1-2
d_call: -
cdr3_aa: CASSLAYRDILYGYTF
cdr3_nt: TGTGCCAGCAGCCTCGCCTACCGGGACATCCTCTATGGCTACACCTTC

clone_size: -
v_call: TRBV5-6
j_call: TRBJ2-1
d_call: -
cdr3_aa: CASSPKGWTRSDEQFF
cdr3_nt: TGTGCCAGCAGCCCCAAGGGGTGGACAAGGTCGGATGAGCAGTTCTTC

clone_size: -
v_call: TRBV5-8
j_call: TRBJ2-7
d_call: TRBD1
cdr3_aa: CASSPRDRAAYEQYF
cdr3_nt: TGTGCCAGCAGCCCCAGGGACAGGGCCGCCTACGAGCAGTACTTC

clone_size: few
v_call: TRBV5-1
j_call: TRBJ2-5
d_call: TRBD1
cdr3_aa: CASSLGDREQETQYF
cdr3_nt: TGCGCCAGCAGCTTGGGGGACAGGGAACAAGAGACCCAGTACTTC

clone_size: once
v_call: TRBV3-1/TRBV3-2
j_call: TRBJ1-2
d_call: TRBD1
cdr3_aa: CASSQGQGAGYGYTF
cdr3_nt: TGTGCCAGCAGCCAAGGGCAGGGGGCAGGCTATGGCTACACCTTC

clone_size: -
v_call: TRBV18
j_call: TRBJ1-2
d_call: TRBD1
cdr3_aa: CASSPLWGQAPDNYGYTF
cdr3_nt: TGTGCCAGCTCACCATTATGGGGACAGGCTCCAGATAACTATGGCTACACCTTC

clone_size: -
v_call: TRBV18
j_call: TRBJ1-1
d_call: -
cdr3_aa: CASSTSGRSTEAFF
cdr3_nt: TGTGCCAGCTCAACCTCAGGGAGGAGCACTGAAGCTTTCTTT

clone_size: -
v_call: TRBV24-1
j_call: TRBJ2-5
d_call: -
cdr3_aa: CATSGQQETQYF
cdr3_nt: TGTGCCACCAGTGGACAACAAGAGACCCAGTACTTC

clone_size: few
v_call: TRBV11-2
j_call: TRBJ2-7
d_call: TRBD1
cdr3_aa: CASSLDVGTGGYEQYF
cdr3_nt: TGTGCCAGCAGCTTAGACGTCGGGACAGGGGGCTACGAGCAGTACTTC

clone_size: -
v_call: TRBV25-1
j_call: TRBJ1-1
d_call: TRBD1
cdr3_aa: CASSTQRTGAAEAFF
cdr3_nt: TGTGCCAGCAGTACCCAACGGACAGGGGCGGCTGAAGCTTTCTTT

clone_size: many
v_call: TRBV19
j_call: TRBJ1-2
d_call: -
cdr3_aa: CASSIDRGLYGYTF
cdr3_nt: TGTGCCAGTAGTATAGATCGAGGCTTGTATGGCTACACCTTC